This TCR beta chain was captured by sequencing in a study of human T cells and chemical hapten exposure. This clonotype has just a few counts. Time point specified: patch test 2, 6 weeks after DPC sensitization. Documented treatment: therapeutic diphenylcyclopropenone sensitization with weekly scalp DPC. The study's library attached unique molecular identifiers to single cDNA molecules. In the original analysis: Across samples, TCR counts had a median of approximately 100,000 and ranged from roughly 20,000 to 690,600. TCRdb processed the RACE reads anew with MiXCR; each CDR3 protein has one entry. These V and J calls are TCRdb output, not the study's own analysis. The table records hundreds of thousands of distinct CDR3 sequences, just under 6.5% of them present only once. Germline-derived CDR1 and CDR2 are MNHEY and SVGEGT. Unmatched junction bases numbered 11, after V lost 5 bases and J lost 8 bases. There are 16 residues in the CDR3.

The V and J genes are TRBV6-2 or TRBV6-3 and TRBJ1-6; 8 nucleotides agree with TRBD1. The source material was whole blood, sampled in connection with sensitization to the hapten diphenylcyclopropenone (DPC). This TCR derives from a woman under 30 with alopecia areata. Some clones in this sample may be carry-over from other donors' samples. CDR3 residues: CASSTRQGALDSPLHF. CDR3 sequence (DNA): TGTGCCAGCAGTACCCGTCAGGGGGCGTTGGATTCACCCCTCCACTTT.